The source of this T cell receptor (beta chain) is a study of T cell repertoires in cytomegalovirus infection. MiXCR, run by TCRdb on the reads, gives a single entry per CDR3 protein. The table records 300,000 to 400,000 distinct CDR3 sequences, 15% to 20% of them present only once. Ten or more counts support this clonotype. The germline V and J ends were trimmed by 5 bases and 3 bases, with 17 bases remaining between them. CDR1 is SGHVS, CDR2 FNYEAQ, per germline. The CDR3 spans 15 residues. Sequencing input: PBMCs. The TCR was taken from a human donor in good health (CMV status not recorded). Some clones in this sample may be carry-over from other donors' samples. The V and J genes are TRBV7-6 and TRBJ2-7; D is perhaps TRBD2 (5 bases). The CDR3 here is CASSHVGAEIYEQYF. The CDR3 bases are TGTGCCAGCAGCCACGTGGGAGCGGAAATCTACGAGCAGTACTTC. Based on the CDR3 plus reference TRBV7-6 and TRBJ2-7, the full variable domain is GAGVSQSPRYKVTKRGQDVALRCDPISGHVSLYWYRQALGQGPEFLTYFNYEAQQDKSGLPNDRFSAERPEGSISTLTIQRTEQRDSAMYRCASSHVGAEIYEQYFGPGTRLTVT.